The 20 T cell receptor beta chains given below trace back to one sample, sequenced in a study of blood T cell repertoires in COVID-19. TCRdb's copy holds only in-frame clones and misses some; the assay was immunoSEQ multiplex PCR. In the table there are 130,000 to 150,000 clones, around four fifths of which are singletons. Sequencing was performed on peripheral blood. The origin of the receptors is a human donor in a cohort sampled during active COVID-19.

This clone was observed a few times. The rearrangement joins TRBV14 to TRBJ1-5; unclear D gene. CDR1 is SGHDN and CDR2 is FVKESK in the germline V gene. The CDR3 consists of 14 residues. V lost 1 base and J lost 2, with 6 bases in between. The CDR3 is CASSQGGGNQPQHF. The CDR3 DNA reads TGTGCCAGCAGCCAAGGCGGGGGCAATCAGCCCCAGCATTTT.

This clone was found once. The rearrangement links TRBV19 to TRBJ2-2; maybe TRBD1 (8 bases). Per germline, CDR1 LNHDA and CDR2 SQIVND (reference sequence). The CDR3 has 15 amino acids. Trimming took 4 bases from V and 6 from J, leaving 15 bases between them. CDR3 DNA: TGTGCCAGTAGTAATCTACAGGGGGGGGCCGGGGAGCTGTTTTTT. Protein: CASSNLQGGAGELFF.

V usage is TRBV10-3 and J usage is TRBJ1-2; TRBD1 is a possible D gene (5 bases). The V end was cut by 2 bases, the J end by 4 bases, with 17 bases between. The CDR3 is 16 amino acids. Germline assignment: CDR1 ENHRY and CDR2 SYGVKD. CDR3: CAISEGPRQRTYGYTF. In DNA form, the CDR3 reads TGTGCCATCAGTGAGGGTCCTCGACAGAGGACCTATGGCTACACCTTC.

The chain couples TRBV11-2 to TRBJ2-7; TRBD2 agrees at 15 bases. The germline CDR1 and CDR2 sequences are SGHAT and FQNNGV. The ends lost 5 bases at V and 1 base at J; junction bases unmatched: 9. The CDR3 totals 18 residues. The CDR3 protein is CASSITTGTSGGSYEQYF. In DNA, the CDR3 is TGTGCCAGCAGCATCACAACCGGGACTAGCGGGGGGTCCTACGAGCAGTACTTC.

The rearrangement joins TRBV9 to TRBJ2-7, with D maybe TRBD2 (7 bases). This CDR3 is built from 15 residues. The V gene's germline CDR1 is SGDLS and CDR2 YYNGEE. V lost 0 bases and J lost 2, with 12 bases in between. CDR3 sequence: CASSVEAGATYEQYF. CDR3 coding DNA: TGTGCCAGCAGCGTAGAGGCGGGGGCCACCTACGAGCAGTACTTC.

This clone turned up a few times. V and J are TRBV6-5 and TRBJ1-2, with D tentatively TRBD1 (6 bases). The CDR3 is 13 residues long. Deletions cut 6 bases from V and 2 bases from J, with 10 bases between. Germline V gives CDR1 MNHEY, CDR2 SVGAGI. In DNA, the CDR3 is TGTGCCAGCAGCGAGGGGGGGAACTATGGCTACACCTTC. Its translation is CASSEGGNYGYTF.

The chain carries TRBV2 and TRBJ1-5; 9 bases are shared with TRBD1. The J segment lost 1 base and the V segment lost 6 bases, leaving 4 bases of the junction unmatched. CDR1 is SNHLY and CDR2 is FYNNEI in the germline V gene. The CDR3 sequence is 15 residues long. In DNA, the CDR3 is TGTGCCAGCAGCCCACAGGGGGCGAGCAATCAGCCCCAGCATTTT. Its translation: CASSPQGASNQPQHF.

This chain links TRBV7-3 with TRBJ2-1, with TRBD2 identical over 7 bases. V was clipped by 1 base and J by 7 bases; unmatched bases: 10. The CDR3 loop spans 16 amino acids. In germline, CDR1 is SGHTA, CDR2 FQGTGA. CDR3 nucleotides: TGTGCCAGCAGCTTAAGACCAACTAGCGCTCTGAATGAGCAGTTCTTC. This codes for CASSLRPTSALNEQFF.

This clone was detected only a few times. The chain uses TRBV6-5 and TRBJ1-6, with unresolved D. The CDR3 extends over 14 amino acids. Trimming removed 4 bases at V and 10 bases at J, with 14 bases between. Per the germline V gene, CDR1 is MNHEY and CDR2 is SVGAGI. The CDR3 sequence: CASSLSGFRSPLHF. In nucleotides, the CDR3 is TGTGCCAGCAGTTTATCCGGGTTTAGGTCACCCCTCCACTTT.

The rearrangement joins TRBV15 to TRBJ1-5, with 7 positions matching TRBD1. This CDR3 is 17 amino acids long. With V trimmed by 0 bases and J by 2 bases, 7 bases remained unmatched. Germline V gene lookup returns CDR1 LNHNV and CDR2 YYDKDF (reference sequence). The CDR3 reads CATSRDLRGRGNQPQHF. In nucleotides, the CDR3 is TGTGCCACCAGCAGAGATTTGAGGGGGCGCGGCAATCAGCCCCAGCATTTT.

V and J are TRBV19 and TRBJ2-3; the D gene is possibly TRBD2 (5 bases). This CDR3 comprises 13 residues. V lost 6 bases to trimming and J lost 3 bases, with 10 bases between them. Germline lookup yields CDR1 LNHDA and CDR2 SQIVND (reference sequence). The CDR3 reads CASSLRGTDTQYF. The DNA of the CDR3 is TGTGCCAGTAGCCTACGGGGTACAGATACGCAGTATTTT.

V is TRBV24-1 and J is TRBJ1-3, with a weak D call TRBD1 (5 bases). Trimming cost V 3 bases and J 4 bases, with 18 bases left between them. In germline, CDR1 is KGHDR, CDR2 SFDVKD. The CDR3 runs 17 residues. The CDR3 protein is CATSDPTRHRSGNTIYF. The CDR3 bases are TGTGCCACCAGTGATCCGACCCGCCACAGGTCCGGAAACACCATATATTTT.

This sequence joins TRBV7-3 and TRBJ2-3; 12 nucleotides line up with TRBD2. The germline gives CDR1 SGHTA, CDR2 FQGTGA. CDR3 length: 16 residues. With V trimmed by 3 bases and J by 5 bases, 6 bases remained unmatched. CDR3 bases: TGTGCCAGCAGCTTCCCTAGCGGGGGGGATGGAGATACGCAGTATTTT. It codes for CASSFPSGGDGDTQYF.

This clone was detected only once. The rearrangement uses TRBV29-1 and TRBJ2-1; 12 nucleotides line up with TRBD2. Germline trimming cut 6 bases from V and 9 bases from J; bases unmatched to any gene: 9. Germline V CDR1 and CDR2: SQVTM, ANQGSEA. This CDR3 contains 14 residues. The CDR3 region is CSVGASGGAGEQFF. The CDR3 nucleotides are TGCAGCGTGGGCGCTAGCGGGGGGGCTGGTGAGCAGTTCTTC.

The CDR3 protein is CASSFTRAGNTEAFF. The CDR3 DNA is TGTGCCAGCAGCTTCACCAGGGCTGGGAACACTGAAGCTTTCTTT. This chain uses TRBV7-8 with TRBJ1-1, with a weak D call TRBD1 (5 bases). Germline CDR1 SGHVS, CDR2 FQNEAQ. V was trimmed by 3 bases and J by 1 base, leaving 12 bases between them. There are 15 residues in the CDR3.

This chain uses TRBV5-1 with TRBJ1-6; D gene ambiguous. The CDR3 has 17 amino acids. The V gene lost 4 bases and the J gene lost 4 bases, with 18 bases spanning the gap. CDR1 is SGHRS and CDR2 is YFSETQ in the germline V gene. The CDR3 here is CASSRTTVTDYNSPLHF. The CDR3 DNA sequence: TGCGCCAGCAGCCGAACCACAGTTACGGATTATAATTCACCCCTCCACTTT.

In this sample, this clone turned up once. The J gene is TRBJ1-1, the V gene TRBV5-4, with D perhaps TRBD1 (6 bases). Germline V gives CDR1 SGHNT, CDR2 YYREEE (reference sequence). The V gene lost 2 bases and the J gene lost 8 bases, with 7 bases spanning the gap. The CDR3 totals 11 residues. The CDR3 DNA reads TGTGCCAGCAGCTTAAGGGGGGAAGCTTTCTTT. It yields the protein CASSLRGEAFF.

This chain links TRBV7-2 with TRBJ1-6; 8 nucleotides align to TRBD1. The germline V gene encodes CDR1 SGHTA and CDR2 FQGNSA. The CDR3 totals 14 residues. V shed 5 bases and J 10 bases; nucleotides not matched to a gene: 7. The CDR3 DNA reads TGTGCCAGCAGCACCAGGGGGCGCGGGTCACCCCTCCACTTT. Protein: CASSTRGRGSPLHF. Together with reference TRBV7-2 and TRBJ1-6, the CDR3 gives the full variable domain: GAGVSQSPSNKVTEKGKDVELRCDPISGHTALYWYRQSLGQGLEFLIYFQGNSAPDKSGLPSDRFSAERTGGSVSTLTIQRTQQEDSAVYLCASSTRGRGSPLHFGNGTRLTVT.

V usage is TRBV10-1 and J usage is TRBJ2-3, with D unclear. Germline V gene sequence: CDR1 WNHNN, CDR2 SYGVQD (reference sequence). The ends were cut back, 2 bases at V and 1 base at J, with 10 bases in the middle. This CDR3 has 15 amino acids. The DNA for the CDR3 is TGCGCCAGCAGTGAGGGCCTAGGAGGCACAGATACGCAGTATTTT. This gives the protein CASSEGLGGTDTQYF.

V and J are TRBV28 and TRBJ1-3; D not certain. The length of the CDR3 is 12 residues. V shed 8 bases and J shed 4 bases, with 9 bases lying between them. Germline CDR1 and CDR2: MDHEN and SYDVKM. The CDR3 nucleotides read TGTGCCAGCGGTACTAGCGGAAACACCATATATTTT. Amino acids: CASGTSGNTIYF.